This passage covers 13 T cell receptor beta chains from one sample sequenced in a study of CD8+ T cells in alopecia areata. After isolation, RNA underwent reverse transcription to generate cDNA as the sequencing template. The repertoire was sequenced with immunoSEQ multiplex PCR; TCRdb's copy has only in-frame clones and lacks some. The repertoire consists of approximately 280,000 clones, none detected only once. Sorting of pooled cutaneous lymph node cells was based on CD4, CD8alpha, NKG2D, NKG2ACE and other markers. The sequenced sample was CD4+ T cells sorted from a lymph node. These TCRs come from a C3H/HeJ mouse with alopecia areata. The strain's MHC type: H2-k.

There are a few counts of this clone. The gene names here belong to mouse. The CDR3 end falls 4 residues outside the read, so it is completed with the germline J gene. The gene calls are TRBV5 and TRBJ1-1, with TRBD1 identical over 8 bases. V lost 0 bases, J lost 4 bases, and 1 base stayed unmatched. Germline lookup yields CDR1 LGHNA and CDR2 YNLKQL (reference sequence). This CDR3 is 14 amino acids long. The DNA read from the CDR3 is TGTGCCAGCAGCCAAGAGACAGGGGTCACA. This codes for CASSQETGVT. The whole CDR3 region reads CASSQETGVTEVFF.

A few counts support this clone. Gene names and germline match the mouse. The read finishes 4 residues shy of the CDR3 end, and the germline J gene is used to complete it. J is TRBJ2-5 and V is TRBV13-2; a weak D match, TRBD1 (6 bases). The V end lost 2 bases, the J end lost 2 bases, and 12 bases lay between the germline ends. Germline-derived CDR1 and CDR2 are NNHNN and SYGAGS (reference sequence). This CDR3 has 15 amino acids. The CDR3 here is CASGDPGTTQDTQYF. Incomplete CDR3 DNA: TGTGCCAGCGGTGACCCCGGGACAACCCAAGAC.

This clone was recorded a few times. Gene names are mouse gene names. The missing CDR3 end, 4 residues past where the read stops, is filled in from the germline J gene. The same CDR3 can be traced to other DNA sequences in this sample. This rearrangement joins TRBV17 to TRBJ2-2; D ambiguous. Trimming cost V 1 base and J 1 base, with 4 bases left between them. The germline CDR1 and CDR2 sequences are MNHDT and YYDKIL. The CDR3 consists of 14 residues. The CDR3 is CASSRGQNTGQLYF. The CDR3 bases that were read are TGTGCTAGCAGTAGAGGACAAAACACCGGG.

Only a few counts were recorded for this clone. This could be a read error, since a much larger clone is one nucleotide away. Genes here carry mouse names. The DNA ends 3 residues before the CDR3 does, and the rest of the CDR3 is filled in from the germline J gene. The chain uses TRBV19 and TRBJ1-6; weak D call: TRBD1 (5 bases). TRBJ1-6 is marked as an open reading frame, function uncertain. CDR3 length: 14 residues. Looked up from germline, CDR1 is FNHDT and CDR2 is SITEND (reference sequence). The germline V and J ends were trimmed by 5 bases and 0 bases, with 6 bases remaining between them. The CDR3 bases that were read are TGTGCCAGCAGGGACACTTCCTATAATTCGCCC. It codes for CASRDTSYNSP. Given in full, the CDR3 is CASRDTSYNSPLYF.

This clone has more than one count but fewer than ten. Germline and genes: mouse. The read gets to within 4 residues of the CDR3 end, and the germline J gene fills in the rest. The V call is TRBV5, the J call TRBJ2-7; possibly TRBD1 for D (6 bases). Germline V gene data show CDR1 as LGHNA and CDR2 as YNLKQL (reference sequence). V gave up 4 bases and J gave up 0 bases, with 13 bases separating them. The CDR3 loop spans 15 amino acids. This CDR3 is CASSRLGQSSYEQYF. The sequenced part of the CDR3 DNA is TGTGCCAGCAGCCGGCTGGGACAAAGCTCCTAT.

In this sample, this clone turned up a few times. Gene labels here are mouse ones. The CDR3 is cut off 4 residues early in the read; its end comes from the germline J gene. Other nucleotide sequences from this sample produce the same CDR3. The gene calls are TRBV5 and TRBJ2-5; 7 bases match TRBD1. Germline V gene data show CDR1 as LGHNA and CDR2 as YNLKQL (reference sequence). The CDR3 totals 13 residues. The sequenced CDR3 bases are TGTGCCAGCAGCCCCACAGGGGAAGAC. Translated, it gives CASSPTGED. The whole CDR3 region reads CASSPTGEDTQYF.

In regard to this clone: The gene names given are mouse names. Here the CDR3 reads CASSPRWGGIYAEQFF. The CDR3 DNA, read in part, is TGTGCCAGCAGCCCCCGGTGGGGGGGCATCTATGCT. The V gene is TRBV5, the J gene TRBJ2-1; 9 bases are a match to TRBD2. The read is 4 residues too short to cover the CDR3 end, so that end is filled in from the germline J gene. The CDR3 totals 16 residues. V lost 4 bases, J lost 3 bases, and 7 bases stayed unmatched. Germline loops: CDR1 LGHNA, CDR2 YNLKQL (reference sequence).

This clone was seen more than once but under ten times. Gene names refer to mouse genes. The sequence runs out 4 residues before the end of the CDR3; the remainder is reconstructed from the germline J gene. The chain uses TRBV19 and TRBJ2-1; the D gene is possibly TRBD2 (6 bases). This CDR3 is built from 13 residues. The germline V gene has CDR1 FNHDT and CDR2 SITEND (reference sequence). The CDR3 sequence is CASSGDSGAEQFF. The DNA read from the CDR3 is TGTGCCAGCAGTGGGGACTCAGGCGCT.

This clone was counted a few times. The gene symbols are mouse symbols. Other DNA sequences within the sample encode an identical CDR3. The covered CDR3 bases are TGTGCCAGCAGTATAGGGGGAGGCCAAGAC. Translated, it gives CASSIGGGQD. The entire CDR3 sequence reads CASSIGGGQDTQYF. This chain uses TRBV19 with TRBJ2-5; no definite D call. From the germline J gene comes the end of the CDR3, since the read stops 4 residues before it. This CDR3 has 14 amino acids. From germline, CDR1 is FNHDT and CDR2 SITEND (reference sequence). The germline V and J ends were trimmed by 0 bases and 2 bases, with 7 bases remaining between them. The variable domain in full, completed from reference TRBV19 and TRBJ2-5, reads GGIITQTPKFLIGQEGQKLTLKCQQNFNHDTMYWYRQDSGKGLRLIYYSITENDLQKGDLSEGYDASREKKSSFSLTVTSAQKNEMAVFLCASSIGGGQDTQYFGPGTRLLVL.

Worth noting for this clone: Gene names are the mouse ones. The CDR3 end falls 3 residues outside the read, so it is completed with the germline J gene. The chain carries TRBV31 and TRBJ1-6, with a possible D match to TRBD1 (5 bases). TRBJ1-6 is marked as an open reading frame, function uncertain. This CDR3 region has 13 residues. Germline loops: CDR1 GKSSPN, CDR2 SITVG. The V gene lost 1 base and the J gene lost 7 bases, with 8 bases spanning the gap. Here the CDR3 reads CAWSQTENSPLYF. Partial CDR3 DNA: TGTGCCTGGAGTCAGACAGAAAATTCGCCC.

Remarks on this clone: Gene labels here are mouse ones. Read coverage stops 4 residues before the CDR3 terminus; the germline J gene supplies the remainder. This sequence joins TRBV5 and TRBJ2-2, with 9 bases fitting TRBD1. Germline loops: CDR1 LGHNA, CDR2 YNLKQL (reference sequence). The CDR3 extends over 15 amino acids. CDR3 protein: CASSPTGGAGGQLYF. The sequenced CDR3 bases are TGTGCCAGCAGCCCCACAGGGGGCGCCGGCGGG.

Notes on this clone: These gene names are mouse names. The CDR3 goes on 4 residues after the read ends, and that part is filled in from the germline J gene. The chain uses TRBV19 and TRBJ2-2; a possible D gene is TRBD1 (8 bases). V was clipped by 4 bases and J by 2 bases, with 12 bases between them. The CDR3 is made up of 15 amino acids. CDR1 and CDR2 from the germline V gene are FNHDT and SITEND (reference sequence). CDR3 residues: CASSQQGGNTGQLYF. The sequenced CDR3 bases are TGTGCCAGCAGTCAACAGGGGGGGAACACCGGG.

Note on this clone: Gene names refer to mouse genes. The read terminates 4 residues before the CDR3 end, so the remaining end is supplied by the germline J gene. This chain uses TRBV14 with TRBJ2-1; 8 bases line up with TRBD1. CDR1 is SGHDT, CDR2 FRDEAV, per germline. This CDR3 contains 13 residues. The CDR3 loop reads CASSRGREAEQFF. The sequenced CDR3 bases are TGTGCCAGCTCCAGGGGGCGCGAGGCT.